This note documents a single TCR beta chain sequence. The antigen remains unidentified. Clones were sequenced by immunoSEQ multiplex PCR, and TCRdb holds only the in-frame ones, with some missing. The data hold roughly 22,000 clones, with about 79% observed a single time. Germline V gene data show CDR1 as SGHTS and CDR2 as YDEGEE. V shed 4 bases and J 6 bases; nucleotides not matched to a gene: 8. CDR3 length equals 14 residues. The source of the sample is a study of EBV T-cell therapy then PD-1 blockade in nasopharyngeal carcinoma. Treatment of the sample: AdE1-LMPpoly-expanded autologous EBV-specific T-cell therapy followed by anti-PD-1 nivolumab.

The clonotype was recovered from a man in his forties with nasopharyngeal carcinoma. The V gene is TRBV5-8, the J gene TRBJ1-2; TRBD1 matches 8 bases. Material: CD8+ T cells from blood, obtained at day -245 from a patient whose treatment included autologous EBV-specific T cells and nivolumab. The CDR3 DNA follows: TGTGCCAGCAGCCCCCCGGACAGGGAACATGGCTACACCTTC. Translating it yields CASSPPDREHGYTF.